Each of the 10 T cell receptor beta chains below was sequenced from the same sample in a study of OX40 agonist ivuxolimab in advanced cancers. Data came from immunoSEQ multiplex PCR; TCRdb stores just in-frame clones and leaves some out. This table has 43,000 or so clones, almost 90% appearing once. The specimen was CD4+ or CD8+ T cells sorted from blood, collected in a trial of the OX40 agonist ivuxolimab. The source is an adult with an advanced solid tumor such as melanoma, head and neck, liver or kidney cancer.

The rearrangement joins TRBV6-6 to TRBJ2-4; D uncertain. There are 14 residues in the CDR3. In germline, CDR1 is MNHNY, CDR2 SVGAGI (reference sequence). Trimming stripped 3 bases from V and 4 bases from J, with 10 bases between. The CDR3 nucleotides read TGTGCCAGCAGTTATGGCAAACTAAAAAACATTCAGTACTTC. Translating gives CASSYGKLKNIQYF.

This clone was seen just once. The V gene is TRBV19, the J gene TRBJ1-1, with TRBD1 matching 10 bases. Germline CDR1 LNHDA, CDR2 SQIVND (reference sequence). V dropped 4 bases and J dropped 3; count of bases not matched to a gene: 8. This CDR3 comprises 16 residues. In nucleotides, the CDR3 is TGTGCCAGTAGTAGACAGGGGGCGGAATTCGACACTGAAGCTTTCTTT. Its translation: CASSRQGAEFDTEAFF.

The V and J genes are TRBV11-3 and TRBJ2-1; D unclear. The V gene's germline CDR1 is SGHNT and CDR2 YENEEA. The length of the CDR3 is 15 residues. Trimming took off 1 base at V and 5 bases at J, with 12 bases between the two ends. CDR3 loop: CASSLAPEVHNEQFF. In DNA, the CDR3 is TGTGCCAGCAGCTTAGCGCCCGAGGTCCACAATGAGCAGTTCTTC.

Here the CDR3 reads CASSLERQGQREQYF. In DNA form, the CDR3 reads TGTGCCAGCAGCTTAGAACGGCAGGGGCAAAGGGAGCAGTACTTC. The chain recombines TRBV7-2 with TRBJ2-7; a possible D gene is TRBD1 (6 bases). Deletions cut 1 base from V and 7 bases from J, with 17 bases between. This CDR3 is 15 amino acids long. Looked up from germline, CDR1 is SGHTA and CDR2 is FQGNSA.

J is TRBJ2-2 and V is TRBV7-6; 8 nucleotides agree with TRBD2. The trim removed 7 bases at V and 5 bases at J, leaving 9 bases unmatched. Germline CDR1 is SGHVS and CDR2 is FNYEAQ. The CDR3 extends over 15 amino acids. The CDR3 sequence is CASTQGLEFTGELFF. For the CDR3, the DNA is TGTGCCAGCACCCAGGGACTAGAATTTACCGGGGAGCTGTTTTTT. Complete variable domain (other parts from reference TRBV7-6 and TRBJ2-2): GAGVSQSPRYKVTKRGQDVALRCDPISGHVSLYWYRQALGQGPEFLTYFNYEAQQDKSGLPNDRFSAERPEGSISTLTIQRTEQRDSAMYRCASTQGLEFTGELFFGEGSRLTVL.

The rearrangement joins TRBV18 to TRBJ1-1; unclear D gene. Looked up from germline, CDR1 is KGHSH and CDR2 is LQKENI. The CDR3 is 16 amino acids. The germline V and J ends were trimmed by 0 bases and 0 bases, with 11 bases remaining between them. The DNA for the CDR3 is TGTGCCAGCTCACCACCAGGGTTTGAAATGAACACTGAAGCTTTCTTT. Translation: CASSPPGFEMNTEAFF.

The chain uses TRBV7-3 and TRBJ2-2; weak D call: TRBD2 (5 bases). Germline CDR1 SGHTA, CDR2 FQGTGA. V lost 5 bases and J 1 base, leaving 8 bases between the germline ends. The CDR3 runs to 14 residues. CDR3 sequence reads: CASSPGMNTGELFF. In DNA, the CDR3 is TGTGCCAGCAGCCCGGGGATGAACACCGGGGAGCTGTTTTTT. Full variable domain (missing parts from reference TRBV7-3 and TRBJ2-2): GAGVSQTPSNKVTEKGKYVELRCDPISGHTALYWYRQSLGQGPEFLIYFQGTGAADDSGLPNDRFFAVRPEGSVSTLKIQRTERGDSAVYLCASSPGMNTGELFFGEGSRLTVL.

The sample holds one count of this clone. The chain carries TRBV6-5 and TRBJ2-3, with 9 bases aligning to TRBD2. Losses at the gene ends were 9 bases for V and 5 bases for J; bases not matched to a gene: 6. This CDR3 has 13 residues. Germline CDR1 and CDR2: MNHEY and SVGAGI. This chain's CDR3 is CASNAGGRDTQYF. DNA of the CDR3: TGTGCCAGTAACGCGGGAGGGAGAGATACGCAGTATTTT.

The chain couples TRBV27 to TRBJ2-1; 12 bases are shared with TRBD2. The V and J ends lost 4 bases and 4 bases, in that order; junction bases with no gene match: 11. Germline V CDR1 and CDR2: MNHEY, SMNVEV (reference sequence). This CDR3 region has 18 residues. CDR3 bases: TGTGCCAGCAGTTCATTACTAGCGGGAGGCTCCCCGTACAATGAGCAGTTCTTC. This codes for CASSSLLAGGSPYNEQFF.

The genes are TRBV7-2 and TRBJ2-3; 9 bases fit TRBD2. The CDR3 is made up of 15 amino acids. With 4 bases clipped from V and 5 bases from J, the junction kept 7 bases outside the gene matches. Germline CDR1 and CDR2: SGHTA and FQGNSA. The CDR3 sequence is CASSSSLAGLDTQYF. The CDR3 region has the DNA TGTGCCAGCAGCTCTTCTCTAGCGGGACTAGATACGCAGTATTTT.